The present T cell receptor (beta chain) was sequenced within a study of beta chain features in type 1 diabetes. Overall study results and limits: Patients and controls would be equally affected if PCR favored shorter templates. Among patients with Type 1 diabetes, TCRB CDR3s were moderately but significantly shorter in every one of the four CD4+ subsets. High-TCR-expressing cells could be over-represented by cDNA sequencing.

The whole isolated RNA underwent reverse transcription, so sequencing captured expressed TCRB transcripts. Assay used: immunoSEQ multiplex PCR; TCRdb lists only in-frame clones, some missing. This table has 150,000 to 200,000 clones, 63% appearing once. Comments on this clone: Its antigen is unknown.

The CDR3 is 14 residues long. V was cut by 6 bases and J by 7 bases, with 18 bases left in between. Looked up from germline, CDR1 is MNHEY and CDR2 is SVGAGI. V and J are TRBV6-5 and TRBJ1-2; perhaps TRBD1 as D (5 bases). The TCR comes from a man younger than 45 with type 1 diabetes. The sequenced sample consisted of naive CD4+ T cells from blood. The CDR3 is CASSQDIPPGGYTF. CDR3 DNA sequence: TGTGCCAGCAGCCAGGACATCCCGCCGGGTGGCTACACCTTC.